This TCR beta chain came from a study of T cell responses to AZD1222 COVID-19 vaccine (dated by TCRdb to 2020 to 2022). For context, the study as a whole: TCR sequencing was performed for fewer than 250 trial participants, of whom some 200 were given two doses of AZD1222 and approximately 25 were given two doses of MenACWY control vaccine. Trial participants were enrolled by age into 18-55, 56-69 and 70-plus year subgroups, with roughly 160, 29 and 62 TCR-sequenced participants respectively.

The CDR3 regions of human TCRbeta chains were analyzed by immunosequencing. In the paper's pipeline: TCRs in the repertoires were compared against a reference library of SARS-CoV-2-specific TCRs that had been generated with the MIRA antigen-specificity platform. Breadth meant the fraction of unique TCRs that were SARS-CoV-2-associated, whereas depth meant the fraction of total T cells that were SARS-CoV-2-associated. Using the MIRA data, every spike-specific TCR was mapped to the spike region that the TCR reacted to and assigned to either a CD4 or a CD8 class. Log10-transformed breadth and depth values were compared by one-way ANOVA with Sidak's multiple comparisons tests. TCRdb obtained this table from immuneACCESS and retained in-frame rearrangements with V and J assigned. These tables miss some clones; where compared with another copy, unresolved V genes account for less than half of the shortfall, and the remainder is unexplained. That table gives V, J and clone size, and the DNA gave D and trimming. The sample table lists roughly 99,000 clones, 70% to 90% of them with a count of one. 4.5% to 5.5% of the sample rests with the top ten.

The study at large found these results: Reportedly, close to half of the unique spike-specific TCRs recognized epitopes lying outside the regions that are mutated in the B.1.351 and B.1.1.7 variants. The vaccine-associated CD4 TCRs covered the entire spike protein, and the dominant responses fell in regions 160-218 and 743-854. After two AZD1222 doses, spike-specific TCR breadth and depth were significantly higher than at day 0 and than in MenACWY recipients. In the small 56-69-year group, the increase in depth fell short of significance, most likely because of low power. Because no day 14 peak-response samples were available, repertoires were characterized only after the peak T cell response. Most participants were white British and females outnumbered males, and the authors suggested that clonal diversity may have been underestimated. Only a handful of AZD1222 recipients were SARS-CoV-2 seropositive at baseline, limiting conclusions about previously exposed vaccinees.

CDR1 and CDR2, per the germline V gene, are MNHEY and SVGAGI. At the junction V is shortened by 6 bases and J by 6 bases, with 14 bases in between. The CDR3 numbers 13 residues from cysteine through phenylalanine. The read is trimmed to its CDR3 DNA, 39 bases read in frame from base 1. Worth noting for this clone: The target of this receptor is not known. Base quality data are lacking; no much larger clone is found one base away.

Taken with the paper, the label for time point translates to: about 28 days (+/-7) after the second vaccine dose. AZD1222 recipients with second doses at about 4 weeks or about 12 weeks were pooled, because spike-specific TCR depth and breadth did not differ between schedules. Vaccinee samples came from UK trials COV001 and COV002, including a single-blind randomized controlled phase 2/3 trial of AZD1222 (ChAdOx1 nCoV-19) in healthy adults. For TCRbeta chain sequencing, PBMC samples from trial participants were taken at day 0 and at day 28 after the second dose. The sequence came from an adult who received the AZD1222 COVID-19 vaccine. Rearrangement joined TRBV6-5 to TRBJ1-1, with the identity of the D gene unclear. The sequencing used peripheral blood, collected 28 days after the second AZD1222 dose. The CDR3 is CASRREVRAEAFF. In nucleotides, the sequence is TGTGCCAGCAGGAGGGAGGTAAGGGCTGAAGCTTTCTTT.